These T cell receptor beta chains were read from a single sample in a study of lymphopenia after photon versus proton radiotherapy. Clones were read by immunoSEQ multiplex PCR, and TCRdb kept only the in-frame ones, dropping some. The sample has 25,000 to 35,000 clones, approximately 90% seen once; the top ten hold more than 45%. This material consisted of peripheral blood, taken from a patient treated with proton-based radiotherapy. Receptor source: a woman between 55 and 75 years old with cholangiocarcinoma. Some clones in this sample may be carry-over from other donors' samples. Each CDR3 is given without its conserved first and last residue. Fields, in order: clone size, D gene, V gene, CDR3 protein. D genes are given only for firm matches. Not all rows give a size; the values are once, few, many and, for expanded clones, a class.

clone size: .
D gene: TRBD1
V gene: TRBV4-1
CDR3 protein: ASSQPRGQGEQY

clone size: once
D gene: .
V gene: TRBV5-1
CDR3 protein: ASSLVAGNNQPQH

clone size: .
D gene: .
V gene: TRBV5-1
CDR3 protein: ASSLAPDTQY

clone size: once
D gene: TRBD1
V gene: TRBV4-1
CDR3 protein: ASSPRQGASSNQPQH

clone size: .
D gene: .
V gene: TRBV7-7
CDR3 protein: ASSTQAGEQY

clone size: .
D gene: .
V gene: TRBV9
CDR3 protein: ASSVGRYGRRDETQY

clone size: .
D gene: .
V gene: TRBV18
CDR3 protein: ASSIRLGETQY

clone size: .
D gene: .
V gene: TRBV5-6
CDR3 protein: ASSLVMQRANYGYT

clone size: .
D gene: TRBD2
V gene: TRBV7-8
CDR3 protein: ASSFPGLAGANNEQF

clone size: .
D gene: .
V gene: TRBV18
CDR3 protein: ASFPGGPPYEQY

clone size: .
D gene: .
V gene: TRBV10-1
CDR3 protein: ASSGSVVGTQY

clone size: .
D gene: TRBD2
V gene: TRBV5-1
CDR3 protein: ASSLVPLTSGGATEQF

clone size: once
D gene: .
V gene: TRBV27
CDR3 protein: ASSLTLGNTIY

clone size: .
D gene: .
V gene: TRBV5-5
CDR3 protein: ASSLGGDLGPYGYT

clone size: .
D gene: .
V gene: TRBV27
CDR3 protein: ASRGGEEGSYT

clone size: .
D gene: .
V gene: TRBV9
CDR3 protein: ASSVSFTRETQY

clone size: .
D gene: TRBD2
V gene: TRBV2
CDR3 protein: ASSELAGVITDTQY

clone size: many
D gene: .
V gene: TRBV7-9
CDR3 protein: ASSFGGRTEAF

clone size: .
D gene: .
V gene: TRBV18
CDR3 protein: ASSAQASNQPQH

clone size: .
D gene: TRBD1
V gene: TRBV5-6
CDR3 protein: ASSQPGTGYEQY

clone size: .
D gene: TRBD2
V gene: TRBV28
CDR3 protein: ASSSAGGGLLGRWY

clone size: .
D gene: TRBD1
V gene: TRBV11-2
CDR3 protein: ASSSGIDRQGRTEAF

clone size: few
D gene: TRBD1
V gene: TRBV7-6
CDR3 protein: ASSFQGAANTEAF

clone size: .
D gene: TRBD2
V gene: TRBV7-3
CDR3 protein: ASSARGGRLIEQF

clone size: .
D gene: .
V gene: TRBV7-2
CDR3 protein: ASSSTSRGNQPQH

clone size: .
D gene: TRBD1
V gene: TRBV5-6
CDR3 protein: ASSRRQGRAYGYT

clone size: .
D gene: TRBD1
V gene: TRBV12-5
CDR3 protein: ASGRGQGADEQF

clone size: .
D gene: TRBD2
V gene: TRBV18
CDR3 protein: ASSATTSGRTSYEQY

clone size: .
D gene: .
V gene: TRBV27
CDR3 protein: ASSGTLNTGELF

clone size: .
D gene: TRBD1
V gene: TRBV29-1
CDR3 protein: SVEKSDRGGYT

clone size: .
D gene: .
V gene: TRBV6-6
CDR3 protein: ASSLYKGSYEQY

clone size: once
D gene: .
V gene: TRBV7-2
CDR3 protein: ATRSNGRAFSGANVLT

clone size: once
D gene: .
V gene: TRBV7-2
CDR3 protein: ASSLVANFYNEQF

clone size: .
D gene: .
V gene: TRBV21-1
CDR3 protein: ASSKESFLWDRSYEQY

clone size: .
D gene: .
V gene: TRBV4-1
CDR3 protein: ASSQDFYPDQPQH

clone size: .
D gene: .
V gene: TRBV5-6
CDR3 protein: ASSLVGATIYNEQF

clone size: .
D gene: TRBD2
V gene: TRBV5-4
CDR3 protein: ASSGRLAGSTDTQY

clone size: .
D gene: TRBD1
V gene: TRBV7-9
CDR3 protein: ASSTRQGHYNEQF

clone size: once
D gene: .
V gene: TRBV2
CDR3 protein: ASRDPGRPPEAF

clone size: .
D gene: .
V gene: TRBV6-5
CDR3 protein: ASSFGLNTEAF